This T cell receptor beta chain was documented in a study of T-cell reconstitution after alpha-beta-depleted transplantation in children. Findings and limits, study-wide: T-cell numbers and diversity, one year after transplant, stemmed largely from T cells that were newly produced. In some patients, recipient T cells and intrathymic progenitors surviving conditioning explained high day-60 diversity.

With respect to this clonotype: Its antigen is undetermined.

The CDR3 spans 15 residues. From germline, CDR1 is LNHDA and CDR2 SQIVND (reference sequence). V lost 4 bases, J lost 0 bases, and 10 bases lay in between. The TCRbeta library incorporated unique molecular identifiers. TCRdb redid the calling of the PCR reads with MiXCR, one entry per CDR3 protein. The table shows over 200,000 distinct CDR3 sequences, with about 11% occurring only once. This rearrangement joins TRBV19 to TRBJ2-1; D unresolved. The origin of this receptor is a child less than two years old with acute myeloid leukemia, due to receive a stem cell transplant. The sample was PBMCs, taken before TCRalphabeta/CD19-depleted stem cell transplant. The CDR3 protein is CASSTYSSSYNEQFF. CDR3 in DNA: TGTGCCAGTAGTACTTACAGTTCCTCCTACAATGAGCAGTTCTTC.